Given below is one TCR beta chain in context. CDR3 length: 15 amino acids. The V end was cut by 0 bases, the J end by 1 base, with 10 bases between. The germline V gene has CDR1 SGDLS and CDR2 YYNGEE. The data were taken from a study of technical replicates of blood from a handful of donors. Sequencing used immunoSEQ multiplex PCR; TCRdb keeps in-frame clones, though not all of them. The data show approximately 50,000 clones, approximately 95% seen once. The source material was T cells isolated from PBMCs. The source of this sequence is a human donor in good health. The V gene is TRBV9, the J gene TRBJ1-1; D gene unclear. The CDR3 loop is CASSVVGRRNTEAFF. CDR3 nucleotide sequence: TGTGCCAGCAGCGTAGTTGGCAGGCGGAACACTGAAGCTTTCTTT.